This TCR beta chain was sequenced during a study of patients and donors after allogeneic stem cell transplantation (TCRdb year 2020). The library came from RT-PCR. Instrument used: NextSeq 550. TCRdb handled the public reads itself, with Q25 trimming in fastp and clone calling in MiXCR, and kept productive beta chains. Merged by CDR3 protein, the rows form single entries marked with the most common genes and DNA. The sample data list more than 850,000 distinct CDR3 sequences, and about 20% of these were observed just once. The top ten clonotypes cover roughly 6% of the sample. CDR1 SGHVS and CDR2 FNYEAQ were looked up in the germline V gene. V lost 4 bases and J lost 13 bases; the stretch between them is 14 bases long. The CDR3 goes from the cysteine to the phenylalanine over 12 residues. The DNA shown is the 36-base CDR3, in frame from base 1. In regard to this clonotype: What antigen it recognizes has not been identified. Within one base of it there is no much larger clone, and no base qualities were kept.

The receptor comes from a human donor who was either an allogeneic HSCT recipient or a stem cell or donor lymphocyte infusion donor (not recorded which). It is not recorded whose cells these are; they may come from a transplant donor. Sequences were obtained from blood, either unsorted or a sorted T cell fraction (not recorded which). The chain joins TRBV7-6 to TRBJ2-1; the D gene remains uncertain. The CDR3 sequence is CASSSTRQEQFF. The sequenced DNA: TGTGCCAGCAGCTCTACCCGGCAAGAACAGTTCTTC.